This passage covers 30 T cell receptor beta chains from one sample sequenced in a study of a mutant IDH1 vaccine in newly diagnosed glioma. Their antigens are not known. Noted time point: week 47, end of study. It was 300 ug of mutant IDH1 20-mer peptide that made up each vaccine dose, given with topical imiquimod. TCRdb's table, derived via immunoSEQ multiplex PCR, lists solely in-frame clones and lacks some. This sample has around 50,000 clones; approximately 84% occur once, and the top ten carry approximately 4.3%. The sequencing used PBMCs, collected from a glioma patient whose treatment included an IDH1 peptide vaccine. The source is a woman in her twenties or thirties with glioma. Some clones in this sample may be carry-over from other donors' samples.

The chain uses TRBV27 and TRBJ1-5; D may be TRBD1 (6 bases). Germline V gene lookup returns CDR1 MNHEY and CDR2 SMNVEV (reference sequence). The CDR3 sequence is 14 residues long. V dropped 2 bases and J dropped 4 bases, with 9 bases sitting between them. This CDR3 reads CASSLVQGNQPQHF. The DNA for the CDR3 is TGTGCCAGCAGTTTAGTGCAGGGGAATCAGCCCCAGCATTTT.

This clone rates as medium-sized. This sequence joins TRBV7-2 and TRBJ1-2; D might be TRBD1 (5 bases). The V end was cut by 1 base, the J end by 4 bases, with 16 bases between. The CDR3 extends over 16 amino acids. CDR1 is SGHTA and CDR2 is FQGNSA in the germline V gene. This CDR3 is CASSLDYGGSGYGYTF. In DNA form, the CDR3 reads TGTGCCAGCAGCTTAGATTATGGGGGTAGTGGCTATGGCTACACCTTC. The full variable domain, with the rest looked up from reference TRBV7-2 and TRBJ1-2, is GAGVSQSPSNKVTEKGKDVELRCDPISGHTALYWYRQSLGQGLEFLIYFQGNSAPDKSGLPSDRFSAERTGGSVSTLTIQRTQQEDSAVYLCASSLDYGGSGYGYTFGSGTRLTVV.

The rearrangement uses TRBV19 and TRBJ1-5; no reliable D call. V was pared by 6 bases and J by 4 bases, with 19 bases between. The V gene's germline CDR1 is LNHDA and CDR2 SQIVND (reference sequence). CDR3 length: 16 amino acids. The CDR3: CASRPPPDFRNQPQHF. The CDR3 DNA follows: TGTGCCAGTAGGCCCCCCCCGGATTTCAGGAATCAGCCCCAGCATTTT. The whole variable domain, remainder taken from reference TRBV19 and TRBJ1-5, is DGGITQSPKYLFRKEGQNVTLSCEQNLNHDAMYWYRQDPGQGLRLIYYSQIVNDFQKGDIAEGYSVSREKKESFPLTVTSAQKNPTAFYLCASRPPPDFRNQPQHFGDGTRLSIL.

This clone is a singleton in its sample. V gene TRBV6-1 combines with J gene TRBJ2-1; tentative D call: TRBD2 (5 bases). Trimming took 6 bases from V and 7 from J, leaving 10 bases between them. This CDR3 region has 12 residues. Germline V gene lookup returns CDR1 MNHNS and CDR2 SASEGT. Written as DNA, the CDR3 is TGTGCCAGCAGACGGGGAACGAATGAGCAGTTCTTC. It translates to CASRRGTNEQFF.

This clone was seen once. CDR3: CASSEALHRPRGTEAFF. DNA of the CDR3: TGTGCCAGCAGTGAAGCGCTTCACAGGCCGAGGGGCACTGAAGCTTTCTTT. The chain employs TRBV6-1 and TRBJ1-1, with a tentative D call TRBD1 (5 bases). V shed 0 bases and J shed 4 bases, with 18 bases lying between them. This CDR3 has 17 residues. Germline assignment: CDR1 MNHNS and CDR2 SASEGT.

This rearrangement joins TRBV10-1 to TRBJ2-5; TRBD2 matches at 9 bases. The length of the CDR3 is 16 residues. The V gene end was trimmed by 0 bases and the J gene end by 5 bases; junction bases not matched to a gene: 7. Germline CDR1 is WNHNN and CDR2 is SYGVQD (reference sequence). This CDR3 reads CASSESGGRAWETQYF. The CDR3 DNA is TGCGCCAGCAGTGAGTCGGGCGGGAGGGCCTGGGAGACCCAGTACTTC.

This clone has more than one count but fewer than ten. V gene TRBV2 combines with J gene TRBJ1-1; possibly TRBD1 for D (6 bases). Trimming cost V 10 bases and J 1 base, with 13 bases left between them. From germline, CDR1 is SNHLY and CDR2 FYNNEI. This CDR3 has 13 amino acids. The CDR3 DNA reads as TGTGCCACCTCAACAGGGACGAACACTGAAGCTTTCTTT. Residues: CATSTGTNTEAFF.

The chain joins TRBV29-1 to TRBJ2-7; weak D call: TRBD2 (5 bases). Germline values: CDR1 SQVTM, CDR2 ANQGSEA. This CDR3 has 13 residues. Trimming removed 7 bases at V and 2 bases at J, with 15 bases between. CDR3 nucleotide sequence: TGCAGCGCCATAAGACTACCCACCTACGAGCAGTACTTC. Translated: CSAIRLPTYEQYF.

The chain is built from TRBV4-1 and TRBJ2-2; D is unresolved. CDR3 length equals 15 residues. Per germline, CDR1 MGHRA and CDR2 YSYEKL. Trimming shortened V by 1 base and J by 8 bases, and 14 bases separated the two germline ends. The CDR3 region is CASSQALAVEGELFF. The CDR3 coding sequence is TGCGCCAGCAGCCAAGCACTCGCCGTCGAAGGGGAGCTGTTTTTT.

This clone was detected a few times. The CDR3, as DNA: TGTGCCTGGAGTGTATCGCGGCAGGGCTACGAGCAGTACTTC. Translation: CAWSVSRQGYEQYF. The chain employs TRBV30 and TRBJ2-7, with D possibly matching TRBD1 (5 bases). The CDR3 is made up of 14 amino acids. V gave up 0 bases and J gave up 3 bases, with 12 bases separating them. Germline V lookup: CDR1 GTSNPN, CDR2 SVGIG (reference sequence).

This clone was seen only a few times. Written as DNA, the CDR3 is TGTGCTAGTGGTACCTCGGGACACCTGAACACTGAAGCTTTCTTT. It yields the protein CASGTSGHLNTEAFF. The V gene is TRBV12-5, the J gene TRBJ1-1, with D perhaps matching TRBD1 (6 bases). V dropped 5 bases and J dropped 0 bases, with 13 bases sitting between them. CDR3 length: 15 residues. Germline V gene data show CDR1 as LGHNT and CDR2 as FRNRAP.

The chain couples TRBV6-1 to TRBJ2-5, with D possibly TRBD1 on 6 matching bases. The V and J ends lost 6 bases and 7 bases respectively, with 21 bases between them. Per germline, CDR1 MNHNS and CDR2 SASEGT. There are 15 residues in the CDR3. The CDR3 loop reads CASSPFDLPQGTQYF. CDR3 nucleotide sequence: TGTGCCAGCAGCCCATTTGACCTCCCACAGGGGACCCAGTACTTC.

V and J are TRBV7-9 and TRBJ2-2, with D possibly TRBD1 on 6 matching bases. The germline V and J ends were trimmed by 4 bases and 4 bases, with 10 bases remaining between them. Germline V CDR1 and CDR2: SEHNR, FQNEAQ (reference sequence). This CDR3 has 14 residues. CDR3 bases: TGTGCCAGCAGCTGGACAGTAGGCACCGGGGAGCTGTTTTTT. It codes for CASSWTVGTGELFF.

This CDR3 reads CASSLPPGQGSANEKLFF. The CDR3 DNA reads as TGTGCCAGCAGTTTACCACCGGGACAAGGATCGGCTAATGAAAAACTGTTTTTT. This chain uses TRBV28 with TRBJ1-4; maybe TRBD1 (6 bases). V lost 2 bases to trimming and J lost 3 bases, with 19 bases between them. The CDR3 runs to 18 residues. Germline assignment: CDR1 MDHEN and CDR2 SYDVKM.

Written as DNA, the CDR3 is TGTGCCACCAGCTCCCTGGGGCAGAGCAATCAGCCCCAGCATTTT. Translation: CATSSLGQSNQPQHF. The chain uses TRBV15 and TRBJ1-5, with D possibly TRBD1 on 5 matching bases. V shed 5 bases and J shed 1 base, with 12 bases lying between them. Germline values: CDR1 LNHNV, CDR2 YYDKDF (reference sequence). This CDR3 is built from 15 residues.

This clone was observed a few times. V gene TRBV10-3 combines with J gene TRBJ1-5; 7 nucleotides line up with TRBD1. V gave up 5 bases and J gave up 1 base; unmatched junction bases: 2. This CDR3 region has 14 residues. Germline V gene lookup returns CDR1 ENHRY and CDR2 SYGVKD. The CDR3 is CAISPTGSNQPQHF. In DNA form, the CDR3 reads TGTGCCATCAGTCCGACAGGGAGCAATCAGCCCCAGCATTTT.

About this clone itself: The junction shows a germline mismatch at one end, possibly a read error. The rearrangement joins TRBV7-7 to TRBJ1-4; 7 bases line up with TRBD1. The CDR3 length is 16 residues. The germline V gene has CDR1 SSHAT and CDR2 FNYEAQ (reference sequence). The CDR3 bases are TGTGCTAGCAGCTTAGGGGCCGGGACAGCCTATGAAAAACTGTTTTTT. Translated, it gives CASSLGAGTAYEKLFF.

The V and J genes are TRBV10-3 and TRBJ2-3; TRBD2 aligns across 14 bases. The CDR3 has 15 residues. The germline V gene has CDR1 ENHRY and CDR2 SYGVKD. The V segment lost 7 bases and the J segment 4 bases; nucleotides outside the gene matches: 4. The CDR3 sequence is CAITPGLAGADTQYF. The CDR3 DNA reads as TGTGCCATCACCCCGGGACTAGCGGGAGCAGATACGCAGTATTTT.

This CDR3 reads CASTYGSHYEQFF. For the CDR3, the DNA is TGTGCCAGTACCTACGGGTCGCACTATGAGCAGTTCTTC. The chain recombines TRBV19 with TRBJ2-1, with no clear D. This CDR3 is built from 13 residues. V lost 7 bases and J lost 8, with 15 bases in between. Germline V gene data show CDR1 as LNHDA and CDR2 as SQIVND (reference sequence).

The CDR3 DNA follows: TGCGCCAGCAGCTCGGGACAGCCGAACACTGAAGCTTTCTTT. Its protein product is CASSSGQPNTEAFF. The chain couples TRBV5-1 to TRBJ1-1; 7 positions match TRBD1. The V gene end was trimmed by 3 bases and the J gene end by 1 base; junction bases not matched to a gene: 3. The germline CDR1 and CDR2 sequences are SGHRS and YFSETQ. The CDR3 totals 14 residues.

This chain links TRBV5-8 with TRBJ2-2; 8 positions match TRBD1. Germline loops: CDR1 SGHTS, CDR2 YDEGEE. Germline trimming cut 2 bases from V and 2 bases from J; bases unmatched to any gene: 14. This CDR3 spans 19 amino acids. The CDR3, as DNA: TGTGCCAGCAGCTTCCTCTCCGGGACAGGAGGTCTAAACACCGGGGAGCTGTTTTTT. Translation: CASSFLSGTGGLNTGELFF.

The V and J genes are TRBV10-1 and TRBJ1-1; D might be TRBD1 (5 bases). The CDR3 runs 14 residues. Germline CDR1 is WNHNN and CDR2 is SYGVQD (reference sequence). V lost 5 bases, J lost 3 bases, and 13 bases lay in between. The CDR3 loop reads CASSRDLSDTEAFF. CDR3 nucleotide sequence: TGCGCCAGCAGTAGGGACCTAAGCGACACTGAAGCTTTCTTT.

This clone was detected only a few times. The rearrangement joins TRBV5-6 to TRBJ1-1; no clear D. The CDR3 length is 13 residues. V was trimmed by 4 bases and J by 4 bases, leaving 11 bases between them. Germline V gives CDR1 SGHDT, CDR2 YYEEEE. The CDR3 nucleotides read TGTGCCAGCAGCCTCGGTCTGGGCACTGAAGCTTTCTTT. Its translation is CASSLGLGTEAFF.

CDR3 sequence: CASSLGARHPDTQYF. In DNA form, the CDR3 reads TGTGCCAGCAGCTTAGGTGCTCGCCACCCGGATACGCAGTATTTT. The chain recombines TRBV7-8 with TRBJ2-3, with unresolved D. The germline V gene encodes CDR1 SGHVS and CDR2 FQNEAQ. The CDR3 loop spans 15 amino acids. V was shortened by 1 base and J by 6 bases, with 14 bases between the two germline ends.

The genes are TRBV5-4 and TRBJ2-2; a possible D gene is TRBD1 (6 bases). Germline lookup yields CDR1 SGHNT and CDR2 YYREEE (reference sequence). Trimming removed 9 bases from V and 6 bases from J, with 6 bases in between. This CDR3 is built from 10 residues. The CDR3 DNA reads TGTGCCACAGGGGCCGGGGAGCTGTTTTTT. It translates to CATGAGELFF.

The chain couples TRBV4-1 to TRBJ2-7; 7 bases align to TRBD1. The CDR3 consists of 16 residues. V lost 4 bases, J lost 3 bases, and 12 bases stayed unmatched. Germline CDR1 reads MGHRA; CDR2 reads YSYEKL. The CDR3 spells CASSLTRDSDLYEQYF. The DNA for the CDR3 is TGCGCCAGCAGCCTCACCAGGGACAGTGATCTCTACGAGCAGTACTTC.

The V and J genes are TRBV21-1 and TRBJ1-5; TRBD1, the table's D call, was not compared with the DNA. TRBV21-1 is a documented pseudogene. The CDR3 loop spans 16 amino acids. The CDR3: CASRVAVHWHHQPQHF. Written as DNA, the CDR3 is TGTGCCAGCAGGGTGGCTGTACATTGGCATCATCAGCCCCAGCATTTT.

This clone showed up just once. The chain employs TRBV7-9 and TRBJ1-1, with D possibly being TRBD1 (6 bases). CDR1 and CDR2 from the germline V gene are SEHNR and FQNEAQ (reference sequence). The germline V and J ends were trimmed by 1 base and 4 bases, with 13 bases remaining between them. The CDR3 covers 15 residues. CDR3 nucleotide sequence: TGTGCCAGCAGCTTAGGCCAGGGGCCGGGCACTGAAGCTTTCTTT. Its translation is CASSLGQGPGTEAFF. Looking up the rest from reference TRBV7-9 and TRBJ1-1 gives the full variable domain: DTGVSQNPRHKITKRGQNVTFRCDPISEHNRLYWYRQTLGQGPEFLTYFQNEAQLEKSRLLSDRFSAERPKGSFSTLEIQRTEQGDSAMYLCASSLGQGPGTEAFFGQGTRLTVV.

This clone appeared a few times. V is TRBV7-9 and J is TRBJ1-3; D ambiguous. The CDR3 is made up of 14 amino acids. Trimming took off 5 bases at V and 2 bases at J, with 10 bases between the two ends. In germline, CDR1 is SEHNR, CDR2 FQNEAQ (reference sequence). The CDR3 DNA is TGTGCCAGCAGCCCTAGTTATACTGGAAACACCATATATTTT. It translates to CASSPSYTGNTIYF.

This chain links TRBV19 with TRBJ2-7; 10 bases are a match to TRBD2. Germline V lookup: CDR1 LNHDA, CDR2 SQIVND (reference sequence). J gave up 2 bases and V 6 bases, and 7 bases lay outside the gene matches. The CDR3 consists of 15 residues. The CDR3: CASRQTAGGAYEQYF. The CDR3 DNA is TGTGCCAGTAGGCAAACAGCGGGAGGGGCCTACGAGCAGTACTTC. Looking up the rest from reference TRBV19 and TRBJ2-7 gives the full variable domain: DGGITQSPKYLFRKEGQNVTLSCEQNLNHDAMYWYRQDPGQGLRLIYYSQIVNDFQKGDIAEGYSVSREKKESFPLTVTSAQKNPTAFYLCASRQTAGGAYEQYFGPGTRLTVT.